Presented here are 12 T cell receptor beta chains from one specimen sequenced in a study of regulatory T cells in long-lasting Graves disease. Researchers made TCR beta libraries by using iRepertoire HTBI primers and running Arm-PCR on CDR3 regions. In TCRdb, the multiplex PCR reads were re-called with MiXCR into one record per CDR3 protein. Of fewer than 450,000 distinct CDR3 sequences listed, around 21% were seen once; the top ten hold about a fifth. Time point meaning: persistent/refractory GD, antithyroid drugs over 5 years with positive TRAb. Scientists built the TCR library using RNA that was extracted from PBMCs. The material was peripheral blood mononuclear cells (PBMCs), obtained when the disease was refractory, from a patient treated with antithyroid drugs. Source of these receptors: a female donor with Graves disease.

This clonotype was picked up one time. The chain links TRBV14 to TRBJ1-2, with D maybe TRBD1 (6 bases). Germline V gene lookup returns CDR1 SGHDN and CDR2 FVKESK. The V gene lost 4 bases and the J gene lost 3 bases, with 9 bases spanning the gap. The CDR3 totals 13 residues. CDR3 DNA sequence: TGTGCCAGCAGCCGGGACACCGACTATGGCTACACCTTC. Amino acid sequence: CASSRDTDYGYTF.

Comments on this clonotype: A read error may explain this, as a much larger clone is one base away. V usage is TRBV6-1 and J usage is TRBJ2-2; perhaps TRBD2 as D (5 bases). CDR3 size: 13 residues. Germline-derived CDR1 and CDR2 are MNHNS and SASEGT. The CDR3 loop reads CASSPRNTGEPFF. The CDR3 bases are TGTGCCAGCTCACCTCGGAACACCGGGGAGCCGTTTTTT.

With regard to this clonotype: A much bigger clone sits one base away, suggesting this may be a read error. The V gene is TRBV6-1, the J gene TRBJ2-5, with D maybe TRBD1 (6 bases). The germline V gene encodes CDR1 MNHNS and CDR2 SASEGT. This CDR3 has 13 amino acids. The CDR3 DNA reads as TGTGCCAGCAGGATCCGAGGGGGAGAGACCCAGCACTTC. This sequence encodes CASRIRGGETQHF.

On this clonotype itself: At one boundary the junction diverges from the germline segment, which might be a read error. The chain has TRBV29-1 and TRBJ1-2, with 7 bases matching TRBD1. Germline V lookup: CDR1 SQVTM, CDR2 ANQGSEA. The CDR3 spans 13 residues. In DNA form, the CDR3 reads TGTAGCGTTGGAGCGGGACAGCTCTATGGCTACACCTTC. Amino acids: CSVGAGQLYGYTF.

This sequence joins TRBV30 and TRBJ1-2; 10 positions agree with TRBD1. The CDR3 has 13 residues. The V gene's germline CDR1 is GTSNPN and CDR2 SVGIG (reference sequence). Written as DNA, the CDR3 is TGTGCTAACCGGGACAGGGGATTGGGTGGCTACACCTTC. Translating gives CANRDRGLGGYTF.

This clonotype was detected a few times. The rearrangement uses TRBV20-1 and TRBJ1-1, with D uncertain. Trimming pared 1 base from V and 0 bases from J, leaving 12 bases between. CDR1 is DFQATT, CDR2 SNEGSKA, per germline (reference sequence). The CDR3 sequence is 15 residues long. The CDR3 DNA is TGCAGTGCTAGAGTGTGGCAATTGTTGAACACTGAAGCTTTCTTT. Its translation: CSARVWQLLNTEAFF.

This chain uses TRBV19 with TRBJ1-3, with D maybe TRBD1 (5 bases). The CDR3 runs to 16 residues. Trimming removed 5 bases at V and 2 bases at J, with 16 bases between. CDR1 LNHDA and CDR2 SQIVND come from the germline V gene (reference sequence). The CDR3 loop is CASSLAGQLPGNTIYF. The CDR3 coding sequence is TGTGCCAGTAGTTTGGCAGGGCAACTACCTGGAAACACCATATATTTT.

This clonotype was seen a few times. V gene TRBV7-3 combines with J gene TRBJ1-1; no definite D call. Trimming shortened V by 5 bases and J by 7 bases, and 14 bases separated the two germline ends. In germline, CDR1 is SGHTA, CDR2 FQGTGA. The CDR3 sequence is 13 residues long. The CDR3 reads CASSAQQGVEAFF. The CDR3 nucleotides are TGTGCCAGCAGCGCACAGCAAGGTGTTGAAGCTTTCTTT.

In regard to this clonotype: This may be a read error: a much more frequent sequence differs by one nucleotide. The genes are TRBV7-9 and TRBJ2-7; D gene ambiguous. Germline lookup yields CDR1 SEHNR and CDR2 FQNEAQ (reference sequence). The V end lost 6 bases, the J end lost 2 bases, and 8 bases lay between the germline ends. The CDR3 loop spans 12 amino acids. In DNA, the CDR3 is TGTGCCAGCAGGGGGTTACCCTACGAGCAGTACTTC. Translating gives CASRGLPYEQYF.

The CDR3 is CASWGRTDHGGYTF. The CDR3 nucleotides read TGTGCCAGCTGGGGAAGGACAGACCACGGGGGCTACACCTTC. The rearrangement links TRBV6-1 to TRBJ1-2; perhaps TRBD1 as D (6 bases). The CDR3 loop spans 14 amino acids. Trimming removed 8 bases at V and 8 bases at J, with 21 bases between. The germline V gene encodes CDR1 MNHNS and CDR2 SASEGT.

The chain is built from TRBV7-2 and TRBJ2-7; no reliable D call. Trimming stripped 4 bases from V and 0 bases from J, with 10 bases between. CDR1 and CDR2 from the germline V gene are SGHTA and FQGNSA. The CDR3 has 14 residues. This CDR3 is CASSSHPSSYEQYF. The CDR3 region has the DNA TGTGCCAGCAGCTCCCATCCGAGCTCCTACGAGCAGTACTTC.

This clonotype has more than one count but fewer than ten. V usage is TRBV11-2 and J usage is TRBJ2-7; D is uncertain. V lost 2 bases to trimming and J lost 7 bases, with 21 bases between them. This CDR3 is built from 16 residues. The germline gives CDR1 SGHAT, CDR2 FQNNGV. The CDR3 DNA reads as TGTGCCAGCAGCTTACCCCGTCCCGTTCCTTATTCAGAGCAGTACTTC. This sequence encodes CASSLPRPVPYSEQYF.